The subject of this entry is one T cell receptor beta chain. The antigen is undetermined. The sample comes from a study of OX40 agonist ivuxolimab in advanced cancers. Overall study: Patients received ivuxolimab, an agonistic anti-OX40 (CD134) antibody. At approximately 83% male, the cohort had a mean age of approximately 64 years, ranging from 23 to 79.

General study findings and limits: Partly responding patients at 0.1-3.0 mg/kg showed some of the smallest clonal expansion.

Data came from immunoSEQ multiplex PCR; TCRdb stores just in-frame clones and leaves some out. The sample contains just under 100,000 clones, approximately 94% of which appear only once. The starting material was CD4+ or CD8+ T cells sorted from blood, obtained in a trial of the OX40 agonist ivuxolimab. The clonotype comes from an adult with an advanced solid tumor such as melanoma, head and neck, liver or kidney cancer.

The CDR3 DNA is TGTGCCAGCTCACAGGTTTGGGAATCACCCCTCCACTTT. This encodes CASSQVWESPLHF. V and J are TRBV2 and TRBJ1-6; D is possibly TRBD1 (5 bases). Between the trimmed V and J ends, which lost 8 bases and 10 bases, there was a span of 15 bases. Germline-derived CDR1 and CDR2 are SNHLY and FYNNEI. The CDR3 covers 13 residues.